A single sample is the source of the 5 T cell receptor beta chains below, sequenced in a study of T cells in Graves' hyperthyroidism and ophthalmopathy. The source material, RNA transcripts, was used to amplify TCR beta CDR3 regions. The TCR CDR3 was amplified in a first-round RT-PCR using the HTBI primer set. TCRdb independently ran MiXCR on the multiplex PCR reads; one entry per CDR3 protein. In the table there are 400,000 or so distinct CDR3 sequences, about 14% of which are singletons. Sequencing was performed on blood. These receptor sequences come from a woman between 25 and 40 years old with Graves' ophthalmopathy.

The chain employs TRBV19 and TRBJ2-3; D may be TRBD1 (6 bases). The CDR3 has 16 residues. Germline CDR1 reads LNHDA; CDR2 reads SQIVND (reference sequence). V was pared by 6 bases and J by 0 bases, with 16 bases between. The CDR3 here is CASRKTPGTSTDTQYF. CDR3 nucleotides: TGTGCCAGTAGAAAAACCCCCGGGACAAGCACAGATACGCAGTATTTT.

The chain couples TRBV20-1 to TRBJ2-3; 11 bases fit TRBD2. V lost 6 bases to trimming and J lost 1 base; unmatched junction nucleotides: 9. In germline, CDR1 is DFQATT, CDR2 SNEGSKA (reference sequence). The CDR3 loop spans 16 amino acids. CDR3 DNA: TGCAGTGCAAGAAGCCTGACTAGCGGGGGCACAGATACGCAGTATTTT. This gives the protein CSARSLTSGGTDTQYF.

There are many counts of this clonotype. CDR3 loop: CASSQVQEIVNTEAFF. The CDR3 region has the DNA TGTGCCAGCAGCCAAGTACAGGAGATCGTGAACACTGAAGCTTTCTTT. J is TRBJ1-1 and V is TRBV7-2; a weak D match, TRBD1 (5 bases). Trimming left V 5 bases short and J 0 bases short, with 16 bases between. Germline loops: CDR1 SGHTA, CDR2 FQGNSA. The CDR3 contains 16 residues.

This clonotype occurred once. A much larger clone lies one base from this, so it may be a read error. The chain uses TRBV2 and TRBJ2-2; 10 bases match TRBD1. Per germline, CDR1 SNHLY and CDR2 FYNNEI. The CDR3 totals 15 residues. CDR3 sequence (DNA): TGTGCCAGCAGTACGGGACAGGGGTTGACCGAGGAGCTGTTTTTT. It codes for CASSTGQGLTEELFF.

This clonotype was seen at least ten times. The chain links TRBV30 to TRBJ1-5; D perhaps matches TRBD1 (5 bases). The CDR3 loop spans 13 amino acids. The germline gives CDR1 GTSNPN, CDR2 SVGIG (reference sequence). Here the CDR3 reads CAFTGGGNQPQHF. Written as DNA, the CDR3 is TGTGCTTTCACCGGGGGGGGGAATCAGCCCCAGCATTTT.